The 17 T cell receptor beta chains below come from one sample, sequenced in a study of cytomegalovirus exposure and HLA in healthy donors (dated by TCRdb to the late 2010s). Preparation of the library involved the immunoSEQ multiplex PCR assay. The multiplex PCR relied on a mix of 60 forward primers for TCR Vbeta segments and 13 reverse primers for TCR Jbeta segments. TCRdb re-hosts the immuneACCESS table, in-frame sequences only. Its copies lack some clones; in the studies checked, an unresolved V gene accounts for under half of them, and the cause for the rest is not known. This sample's listing comprises about 39,000 clones. The top ten clones comprise 4% of the sample. Sequencing used PBMCs. Source of these receptors: a male donor in good health and CMV-seronegative.

V is TRBV6-1 and J is TRBJ1-2, with 7 positions matching TRBD1. V shed 7 bases, J shed 0 bases, and the junction held 8 bases outside the gene matches. The CDR3 loop spans 15 amino acids. The germline V gene has CDR1 MNHNS and CDR2 SASEGT. The CDR3 DNA is TGTGCCAGCACCCTAAACCAGGGGGCTAACTATGGCTACACCTTC. It codes for CASTLNQGANYGYTF.

This chain connects TRBV11-1 to TRBJ2-1; no firm D call. The CDR3 length is 13 residues. Germline CDR1 is SGHAT and CDR2 is FQDESV (reference sequence). The ends were cut back, 7 bases at V and 9 bases at J, with 16 bases in the middle. This chain's CDR3 is CASTRIEYGEQFF. The CDR3 DNA reads as TGTGCCAGCACTAGAATAGAGTACGGTGAGCAGTTCTTC.

The chain combines TRBV30 with TRBJ1-1, with D unclear. Trimming took 2 bases from V and 12 from J, leaving 10 bases between them. This CDR3 has 10 residues. The germline gives CDR1 GTSNPN, CDR2 SVGIG (reference sequence). In nucleotides, the CDR3 is TGTGCCTGGAGTAGAGGGAAACCTTTCTTT. Its translation is CAWSRGKPFF.

The gene calls are TRBV6-5 and TRBJ1-4; D is perhaps TRBD1 (5 bases). Germline V lookup: CDR1 MNHEY, CDR2 SVGAGI. This CDR3 region has 14 residues. V was shortened by 5 bases and J by 3 bases, with 10 bases between the two germline ends. CDR3 in DNA: TGTGCCAGCAGTCGATTAGGGGCTAATGAAAAACTGTTTTTT. This codes for CASSRLGANEKLFF.

The chain links TRBV28 to TRBJ1-1; 7 bases match TRBD1. The ends lost 5 bases at V and 8 bases at J; junction bases unmatched: 8. Germline CDR1 MDHEN, CDR2 SYDVKM. This CDR3 contains 13 residues. CDR3 sequence: CASSLQQGTEAFF. Here the CDR3 DNA reads TGTGCCAGCAGTCTACAACAGGGGACGGAAGCTTTCTTT.

V usage is TRBV6-1 and J usage is TRBJ1-2; D possibly corresponds to TRBD1 (6 bases). Trimming cost V 5 bases and J 3 bases, with 13 bases left between them. The CDR3 has 14 residues. Germline lookup yields CDR1 MNHNS and CDR2 SASEGT. CDR3: CASSRQVRDYGYTF. The CDR3 DNA is TGTGCCAGCAGTAGACAGGTTCGGGACTATGGCTACACCTTC.

As to this clone: This sample includes further DNA sequences coding for the same CDR3. This chain joins TRBV5-6 and TRBJ1-1, with TRBD1 matching over 10 bases. J gave up 11 bases and V 2 bases, and 6 bases lay outside the gene matches. The CDR3 is 13 amino acids. Germline V gene lookup returns CDR1 SGHDT and CDR2 YYEEEE. CDR3 sequence (DNA): TGTGCCAGCAGCTTAGGACAGGGGGGTGAGGCTTTCTTT. Its translation: CASSLGQGGEAFF.

This chain's CDR3 is CASSPREFFSPDAFF. CDR3 coding DNA: TGTGCCAGCAGCCCTAGGGAGTTTTTTTCCCCCGATGCTTTCTTT. The V and J genes are TRBV9 and TRBJ1-1; the D is unclear. Germline CDR1 and CDR2: SGDLS and YYNGEE. CDR3 size: 15 residues. The V and J ends lost 4 bases and 11 bases respectively, with 24 bases between them.

V and J are TRBV9 and TRBJ2-3, with no clear D. The CDR3 runs 11 residues. CDR1 and CDR2 (germline): SGDLS, YYNGEE. V dropped 2 bases and J dropped 6 bases, with 4 bases sitting between them. CDR3 amino acids: CASSVGDTQYF. CDR3 DNA sequence: TGTGCCAGCAGCGTCGGGGATACGCAGTATTTT.

The chain carries TRBV2 and TRBJ1-2, with D uncertain. This CDR3 comprises 14 residues. Trimming removed 3 bases from V and 4 bases from J, with 12 bases in between. The V gene's germline CDR1 is SNHLY and CDR2 FYNNEI. The CDR3 loop reads CASSDRVGVYGYTF. CDR3 DNA sequence: TGTGCCAGCAGTGATCGGGTAGGAGTCTATGGCTACACCTTC.

This chain joins TRBV4-1 and TRBJ1-2, with D tentatively TRBD1 (5 bases). The V end lost 0 bases, the J end lost 5 bases, and 10 bases lay between the germline ends. This CDR3 spans 14 amino acids. CDR1 and CDR2 from the germline V gene are MGHRA and YSYEKL. In DNA form, the CDR3 reads TGCGCCAGCAGCCAAGATTCAGGGTATTATGGCTACACCTTC. Translated, it gives CASSQDSGYYGYTF.

The chain uses TRBV27 and TRBJ1-5; 7 nucleotides agree with TRBD1. The J segment lost 4 bases and the V segment lost 2 bases, leaving 5 bases of the junction unmatched. This CDR3 has 15 amino acids. The germline gives CDR1 MNHEY, CDR2 SMNVEV (reference sequence). CDR3 amino acids: CASSLNRGLNQPQHF. The DNA for the CDR3 is TGTGCCAGCAGTTTAAACAGGGGATTGAATCAGCCCCAGCATTTT.

The chain recombines TRBV5-1 with TRBJ2-1; 12 bases fit TRBD2. V trimming: 0 bases; J trimming: 5 bases; junction bases outside the gene matches: 3. The CDR3 has 16 amino acids. The V gene's germline CDR1 is SGHRS and CDR2 YFSETQ. The CDR3 loop reads CASSLDLAGGHNEQFF. For the CDR3, the DNA is TGCGCCAGCAGCTTGGATCTAGCGGGGGGGCACAATGAGCAGTTCTTC.

The chain combines TRBV4-3 with TRBJ2-2, with D perhaps TRBD2 (6 bases). CDR1 LGHNA and CDR2 YSLEER come from the germline V gene. V lost 2 bases and J 1 base, leaving 8 bases between the germline ends. The length of the CDR3 is 15 residues. CDR3 in amino acids: CASSQPRGNTGELFF. The CDR3 nucleotides read TGCGCCAGCAGCCAACCGCGGGGGAACACCGGGGAGCTGTTTTTT.

The chain recombines TRBV4-2 with TRBJ2-1; TRBD2 aligns across 11 bases. Trimming cost V 4 bases and J 4 bases; bases outside gene matches: 15. Germline CDR1 reads LGHNA; CDR2 reads YNFKEQ. The length of the CDR3 is 19 residues. The CDR3 region has the DNA TGTGCCAGCAGCCGGGTGGTAGCGGGGGGGCTCGTGTCGTACAATGAGCAGTTCTTC. This encodes CASSRVVAGGLVSYNEQFF.

The rearrangement uses TRBV7-6 and TRBJ1-1; perhaps TRBD1 as D (6 bases). Per germline, CDR1 SGHVS and CDR2 FNYEAQ. The CDR3 extends over 14 amino acids. V was trimmed by 7 bases and J by 6 bases, leaving 18 bases between them. CDR3 coding DNA: TGTGCCAGCAAACCCCCAGGGGCGCGGTCTGAAGCTTTCTTT. Translating gives CASKPPGARSEAFF.

The rearrangement uses TRBV6-1 and TRBJ1-5; D uncertain. With 3 bases removed from V and 11 bases from J, the gap between germline ends came to 11 bases. Germline loops: CDR1 MNHNS, CDR2 SASEGT. This CDR3 is built from 12 residues. This CDR3 is CASSDFSGTQHF. The CDR3 bases are TGTGCCAGCAGTGATTTCTCGGGTACCCAGCATTTT.